These 20 T cell receptor beta chains share one sample of origin, sequenced in a study of regulatory T cells in long-lasting Graves disease. Building the TCR beta libraries relied on iRepertoire HTBI primers, and CDR3 regions underwent Arm-PCR. TCRdb reprocessed the multiplex PCR reads with MiXCR, giving one entry per CDR3 protein. The sample consists of about 420,000 distinct CDR3 sequences, about 15% of them appearing once. The sample's time point: newly diagnosed GD, antithyroid drugs for less than 3 months. With RNA extracted from PBMCs as input, the TCR library was made. In addition, the sample was reused for a study of T cells in Graves' hyperthyroidism and ophthalmopathy.

The source material was peripheral blood mononuclear cells (PBMCs), sampled at new diagnosis, from a patient treated with antithyroid drugs. The receptors stem from a young woman with Graves disease.

In this sample, this clonotype turned up a few times. The V and J genes are TRBV20-1 and TRBJ2-7; 7 bases agree with TRBD1. Germline values: CDR1 DFQATT, CDR2 SNEGSKA (reference sequence). Losses at the gene ends were 2 bases for V and 3 bases for J; bases not matched to a gene: 1. The CDR3 extends over 12 amino acids. The CDR3 DNA reads TGCAGTGCTAGACAGGGGGACTACGAGCAGTACTTC. Translation gives CSARQGDYEQYF.

This clonotype was detected only a few times. The V call is TRBV5-6, the J call TRBJ2-1; 7 bases map to TRBD2. The J call is in doubt because the DNA end fits TRBJ2-5 better. The CDR3 spans 14 residues. Per germline, CDR1 SGHDT and CDR2 YYEEEE. The CDR3 nucleotides read TGTGCCAGCAGCTTTTGGGGAGGGGATGAGACCCAGTACTTC. Protein sequence: CASSFWGGDETQYF.

This clonotype has a handful of counts. The rearrangement joins TRBV27 to TRBJ1-3, with D hard to call. CDR1 is MNHEY and CDR2 is SMNVEV in the germline V gene (reference sequence). The germline V and J ends were trimmed by 10 bases and 2 bases, with 6 bases remaining between them. The CDR3 extends over 11 amino acids. CDR3 amino acids: CAKSAGNTIYF. The CDR3 DNA is TGTGCCAAATCCGCTGGAAACACCATATATTTT.

This clonotype has at least ten counts. The rearrangement links TRBV7-9 to TRBJ1-1, with 9 positions matching TRBD1. In germline, CDR1 is SEHNR, CDR2 FQNEAQ (reference sequence). The CDR3 contains 15 residues. V dropped 6 bases and J dropped 1; count of bases not matched to a gene: 6. The DNA of the CDR3 is TGTGCCAGCAGTAACCCGGGACAGGGGAACACTGAAGCTTTCTTT. Protein product: CASSNPGQGNTEAFF.

In this sample, this clonotype turned up many times. J is TRBJ2-2 and V is TRBV28, with 10 bases that match TRBD2. V was pared by 2 bases and J by 1 base, with 10 bases of the junction left unmatched. CDR3 size: 19 residues. The V gene's germline CDR1 is MDHEN and CDR2 SYDVKM. DNA of the CDR3: TGTGCCAGCAGTTTACCCCTGAGACTAGCGGGCAAGAACACCGGGGAGCTGTTTTTT. Translating it yields CASSLPLRLAGKNTGELFF. Together with reference TRBV28 and TRBJ2-2, the CDR3 gives the full variable domain: DVKVTQSSRYLVKRTGEKVFLECVQDMDHENMFWYRQDPGLGLRLIYFSYDVKMKEKGDIPEGYSVSREKKERFSLILESASTNQTSMYLCASSLPLRLAGKNTGELFFGEGSRLTVL.

This clonotype was counted many times. V usage is TRBV6-5 and J usage is TRBJ1-2; a weak D match, TRBD1 (5 bases). The CDR3 is made up of 13 amino acids. Germline V gives CDR1 MNHEY, CDR2 SVGAGI. Trimming removed 4 bases from V and 7 bases from J, with 13 bases in between. The CDR3: CASSSLYGTGYTF. In DNA, the CDR3 is TGTGCCAGCAGTTCCCTTTACGGGACTGGCTACACCTTC.

J is TRBJ2-3 and V is TRBV7-3; 7 bases are a match to TRBD2. The trim removed 0 bases at V and 5 bases at J, leaving 11 bases unmatched. Germline V gene data show CDR1 as SGHTA and CDR2 as FQGTGA. The CDR3 extends over 17 amino acids. CDR3 residues: CASSLTAPSGTGDTQYF. The CDR3 DNA reads TGTGCCAGCAGCTTAACAGCCCCAAGCGGGACCGGAGATACGCAGTATTTT. The full variable domain, rest sourced from reference TRBV7-3 and TRBJ2-3, is GAGVSQTPSNKVTEKGKYVELRCDPISGHTALYWYRQSLGQGPEFLIYFQGTGAADDSGLPNDRFFAVRPEGSVSTLKIQRTERGDSAVYLCASSLTAPSGTGDTQYFGPGTRLTVL.

This clonotype was counted many times. This CDR3 is CSVGGTSGSPYEQYF. The CDR3 bases are TGCAGCGTTGGTGGGACTAGCGGGAGTCCGTACGAGCAGTACTTC. V and J are TRBV29-1 and TRBJ2-7, with 14 bases aligning to TRBD2. The CDR3 is 15 amino acids. Unmatched junction bases numbered 6, after V lost 4 bases and J lost 4 bases. The V gene's germline CDR1 is SQVTM and CDR2 ANQGSEA.

The chain has TRBV14 and TRBJ1-5; no firm D call. CDR3 length: 15 amino acids. With 0 bases removed from V and 0 bases from J, the gap between germline ends came to 6 bases. Germline V gene sequence: CDR1 SGHDN, CDR2 FVKESK. DNA of the CDR3: TGTGCCAGCAGCCAAGAGACGGATAGCAATCAGCCCCAGCATTTT. The encoded protein is CASSQETDSNQPQHF.

A note on this clonotype: At one end the junction does not follow the germline gene, possibly because of a read error. J is TRBJ2-3 and V is TRBV2; the D gene is possibly TRBD2 (6 bases). The CDR3 length is 15 residues. Germline V gene lookup returns CDR1 SNHLY and CDR2 FYNNEI. CDR3 nucleotide sequence: TGTGCCTGCAGTGAGAGGAGGGCCTTCACAGATACGCAGTATTTT. Translation gives CACSERRAFTDTQYF.

There are many counts of this clonotype. J is TRBJ2-3 and V is TRBV30; the D is unclear. Trimming took 1 base from V and 0 from J, leaving 11 bases between them. Germline V gene data show CDR1 as GTSNPN and CDR2 as SVGIG (reference sequence). This CDR3 comprises 15 residues. CDR3 nucleotides: TGTGCCTGGAGTGGGAGCACCTCTAGCACAGATACGCAGTATTTT. Translated, it gives CAWSGSTSSTDTQYF. Variable domain in full (rest from reference TRBV30 and TRBJ2-3): SQTIHQWPATLVQPVGSPLSLECTVEGTSNPNLYWYRQAAGRGLQLLFYSVGIGQISSEVPQNLSASRPQDRQFILSSKKLLLSDSGFYLCAWSGSTSSTDTQYFGPGTRLTVL.

This clonotype was observed many times. The CDR3 coding sequence is TGTGCCAGCAGCCAAAACACCCCAAGGTCCTACGAGCAGTACTTC. This encodes CASSQNTPRSYEQYF. The rearrangement joins TRBV28 to TRBJ2-7; D ambiguous. The CDR3 contains 15 residues. V shed 6 bases and J shed 1 base, with 16 bases lying between them. In germline, CDR1 is MDHEN, CDR2 SYDVKM.

This clonotype occurred many times. The V gene is TRBV27, the J gene TRBJ2-7; tentative D call: TRBD1 (6 bases). Germline CDR1 is MNHEY and CDR2 is SMNVEV (reference sequence). The CDR3 extends over 15 amino acids. The V end was cut by 5 bases, the J end by 1 base, with 15 bases between. The CDR3 reads CASSTPLGQSYEQYF. For the CDR3, the DNA is TGTGCCAGCAGTACACCCCTCGGACAGTCCTACGAGCAGTACTTC.

The V and J genes are TRBV7-9 and TRBJ1-4; D may be TRBD1 (5 bases). Per germline, CDR1 SEHNR and CDR2 FQNEAQ (reference sequence). CDR3 length: 13 residues. The ends were cut back, 4 bases at V and 8 bases at J, with 11 bases in the middle. The CDR3 region has the DNA TGTGCCAGCAGCTCGGGGCCAGAGGAAAAACTGTTTTTT. Protein product: CASSSGPEEKLFF.

A few counts support this clonotype. The CDR3, as DNA: TGTGCCAGCAGCTTAGTACCAGGGACTTATAATTCACCCCTCCACTTT. It yields the protein CASSLVPGTYNSPLHF. The chain has TRBV11-2 and TRBJ1-6; D may be TRBD1 (5 bases). V lost 1 base and J lost 4, with 11 bases in between. Germline lookup yields CDR1 SGHAT and CDR2 FQNNGV. This CDR3 has 16 amino acids. The full variable domain, completed using reference TRBV11-2 and TRBJ1-6, is EAGVAQSPRYKIIEKRQSVAFWCNPISGHATLYWYQQILGQGPKLLIQFQNNGVVDDSQLPKDRFSAERLKGVDSTLKIQPAKLEDSAVYLCASSLVPGTYNSPLHFGNGTRLTVT.

The chain carries TRBV19 and TRBJ1-2, with D hard to call. The CDR3 length is 13 residues. CDR1 and CDR2 (germline): LNHDA, SQIVND (reference sequence). Trimming left V 1 base short and J 8 bases short, with 11 bases between. CDR3 region: CASSIGQAGGYTF. In DNA form, the CDR3 reads TGTGCCAGTAGTATAGGACAAGCGGGCGGCTACACCTTC. Full variable domain (outside the CDR3, taken from reference TRBV19 and TRBJ1-2): DGGITQSPKYLFRKEGQNVTLSCEQNLNHDAMYWYRQDPGQGLRLIYYSQIVNDFQKGDIAEGYSVSREKKESFPLTVTSAQKNPTAFYLCASSIGQAGGYTFGSGTRLTVV.

As concerns this clonotype: Since a much larger clone is just one base distant, this may be a read error. The chain uses TRBV29-1 and TRBJ2-7, with 10 bases aligning to TRBD2. Germline CDR1 is SQVTM and CDR2 is ANQGSEA. This CDR3 region has 14 residues. Trimming took 6 bases from V and 0 from J; bases not matched to a gene: 5. The CDR3 spells CSVRASGSSYEQYF. The CDR3 DNA follows: TGCAGCGTCAGGGCTAGCGGGAGCTCCTACGAGCAGTACTTC.

This clonotype occurred many times. J is TRBJ2-3 and V is TRBV20-1, with a possible D match to TRBD2 (5 bases). Germline CDR1 and CDR2: DFQATT and SNEGSKA (reference sequence). This CDR3 has 14 residues. V lost 2 bases and J 5 bases, leaving 14 bases between the germline ends. The DNA of the CDR3 is TGCAGTGCTAGATCTCACAGAGGGATAGATACGCAGTATTTT. This gives the protein CSARSHRGIDTQYF.

This clonotype was seen ten or more times. This could be a read error, since a much larger clone is one nucleotide away. V usage is TRBV27 and J usage is TRBJ2-7; D may be TRBD1 (6 bases). There are 15 residues in the CDR3. CDR1 is MNHEY and CDR2 is SMNVEV in the germline V gene (reference sequence). In DNA form, the CDR3 reads TGTGCCAGCAGTCCGAACCCCGTGGGGGCCTACGAGCATTACTTC. Protein: CASSPNPVGAYEHYF.

This clonotype was seen at least ten times. The chain combines TRBV6-1 with TRBJ2-1, with TRBD2 matching over 8 bases. Germline CDR1 reads MNHNS; CDR2 reads SASEGT. J lost 5 bases, V lost 5 bases, and 11 bases had no gene match. The CDR3 runs to 16 residues. CDR3 protein: CASSILRTSLNNEQFF. The DNA for the CDR3 is TGTGCCAGCAGTATCCTCCGGACTAGCTTGAACAATGAGCAGTTCTTC.